This T cell receptor beta chain is drawn from a study of Ad26.COV2.S vaccination and SARS-CoV-2 variants. Germline-derived CDR1 and CDR2 are SGHTA and FQGTGA. The ends were cut back, 2 bases at V and 9 bases at J, with 13 bases in the middle. The CDR3 has 14 amino acids. Sequencing was performed with immunoSEQ multiplex PCR; in TCRdb, only in-frame clones are kept and a portion is missing. This table has around 250,000 clones, 87% appearing once. Comments on this clone: No antigen is known for it.

Treatment specified: roughly 18 received Ad26.COV2.S at low or high dose, single or two shots; a few received placebo; per-sample allocation not given. The samples were gathered on day 63 after the first injection of vaccine or placebo. Overall study findings and caveats: Recipients of either vaccine or placebo displayed similar breadth of non-spike TCRs.

The clonotype comes from a person aged 18-65 years who received the Ad26.COV2.S COVID-19 vaccine or a placebo. The source was peripheral blood, collected in a trial of Ad26.COV2.S vaccine versus placebo. The chain couples TRBV7-3 to TRBJ2-2; D gene ambiguous. Here the CDR3 DNA reads TGTGCCAGCAGCTTATCCCAGGATAAGAGGGAGCTGTTTTTT. Amino acid sequence: CASSLSQDKRELFF.